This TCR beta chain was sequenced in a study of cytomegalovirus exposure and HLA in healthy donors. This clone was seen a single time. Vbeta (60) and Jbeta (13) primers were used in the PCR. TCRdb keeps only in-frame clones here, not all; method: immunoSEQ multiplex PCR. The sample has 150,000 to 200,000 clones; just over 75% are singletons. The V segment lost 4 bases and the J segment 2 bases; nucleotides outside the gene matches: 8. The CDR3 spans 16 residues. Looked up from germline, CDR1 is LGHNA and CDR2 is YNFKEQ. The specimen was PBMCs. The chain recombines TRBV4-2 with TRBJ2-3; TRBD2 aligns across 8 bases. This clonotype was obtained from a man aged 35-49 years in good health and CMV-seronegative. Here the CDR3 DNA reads TGTGCCAGCAGCCGGCTGCTAGCGGGCCTCACAGATACGCAGTATTTT. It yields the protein CASSRLLAGLTDTQYF.